The clone carrying this TCR beta chain has only one observation. The CDR3 contains 17 residues. Unmatched junction bases numbered 12, after V lost 3 bases and J lost 6 bases. CDR1 and CDR2 (germline): LNHDA, SQIVND (reference sequence). This sample stems from a study of cytomegalovirus exposure and HLA in healthy donors. Study in general: The 90 to 150 validation repertoires, a later analysis reported, used the same platform as the approximately 630 first-cohort repertoires.

Sequencing was performed with immunoSEQ multiplex PCR; in TCRdb, only in-frame clones are kept and a portion is missing. Of about 63,000 clones listed, 95% are singletons. The chain couples TRBV19 to TRBJ2-3; 10 bases fit TRBD2. The origin of this receptor is a woman younger than 30 in good health and CMV-seropositive. The sample consisted of PBMCs. This CDR3 is CASSIGGEREGFDTQYF. For the CDR3, the DNA is TGTGCCAGTAGTATTGGAGGCGAGCGGGAGGGGTTCGATACGCAGTATTTT.